This entry features one TCR beta chain sequence. Per the study methods: Amplification of reference gene primers was used by the study to estimate nucleated cell counts. Assay used: immunoSEQ multiplex PCR; TCRdb lists only in-frame clones, some missing. The D gene and trimming were derived from the DNA, and the V and J assignments and clone size from that table. The sample lists about 250,000 clones; roughly 85% were seen once. The data are from a study of blood T cell repertoires in COVID-19. Study as a whole: Acute and convalescent COVID-19 specimens originated in the United States, Italy and Spain. In each case, the material was cDNA or gDNA derived from T cells, B-cell-depleted T cells, or PBMCs.

Germline V gene sequence: CDR1 MNHEY, CDR2 SVGEGT. The CDR3 sequence is 15 residues long. The V and J ends lost 0 bases and 5 bases respectively, with 14 bases between them. The sequence was obtained from a young man with active or convalescent COVID-19. Sequenced: peripheral blood. The chain uses TRBV6-2 or TRBV6-3 and TRBJ2-7; D might be TRBD1 (6 bases). In DNA, the CDR3 is TGTGCCAGCAGTTACTCGGGGGCAGGGGCCCACGAGCAGTACTTC. Amino acid sequence: CASSYSGAGAHEQYF.